This passage covers 22 T cell receptor beta chains from one sample sequenced in a study of blood T cell repertoires in COVID-19. The data were produced by immunoSEQ multiplex PCR, yet TCRdb's version contains in-frame clones alone and is incomplete. The data show about 48,000 clones, about 92% seen once. What was sequenced was peripheral blood. All receptors derive from a woman older than 75 with acute or convalescent COVID-19.

The chain recombines TRBV4-2 with TRBJ2-7; 7 nucleotides match TRBD1. This CDR3 has 14 amino acids. Trimming at V came to 4 bases and at J to 5 bases, leaving 8 bases not matched to a gene. Germline assignment: CDR1 LGHNA and CDR2 YNFKEQ. CDR3 DNA sequence: TGTGCCAGCAGCCCCGAACAGGGGCGGCACGAGCAGTACTTC. Translation: CASSPEQGRHEQYF.

The chain combines TRBV5-4 with TRBJ1-2; 7 bases are a match to TRBD1. The trim removed 3 bases at V and 5 bases at J, leaving 13 bases unmatched. CDR3 length: 16 residues. Germline V CDR1 and CDR2: SGHNT, YYREEE (reference sequence). The CDR3, as DNA: TGTGCCAGCAGCTCACAACAGGGGTCATCGGCGTATGGCTACACCTTC. This codes for CASSSQQGSSAYGYTF.

The rearrangement links TRBV7-2 to TRBJ2-7; TRBD1 is a possible D gene (6 bases). Germline CDR1 and CDR2: SGHTA and FQGNSA. V was cut by 6 bases and J by 6 bases, with 15 bases left in between. The CDR3 contains 13 residues. The CDR3: CASRPWGPGEQYF. CDR3 DNA sequence: TGTGCCAGCAGACCCTGGGGGCCGGGCGAGCAGTACTTC. The full variable domain, rest sourced from reference TRBV7-2 and TRBJ2-7, is GAGVSQSPSNKVTEKGKDVELRCDPISGHTALYWYRQSLGQGLEFLIYFQGNSAPDKSGLPSDRFSAERTGGSVSTLTIQRTQQEDSAVYLCASRPWGPGEQYFGPGTRLTVT.

The V and J genes are TRBV6-6 and TRBJ1-4; D ambiguous. V gave up 0 bases and J gave up 17 bases, with 16 bases separating them. Germline values: CDR1 MNHNY, CDR2 SVGAGI (reference sequence). This CDR3 region has 13 residues. The CDR3 loop is CASSYSNVGDCFF. The CDR3 DNA is TGTGCCAGCAGTTACTCGAACGTGGGCGATTGTTTTTTT.

The chain employs TRBV9 and TRBJ2-6; D is perhaps TRBD1 (6 bases). Germline values: CDR1 SGDLS, CDR2 YYNGEE. V gave up 0 bases and J gave up 1 base, with 11 bases separating them. The CDR3 has 17 residues. CDR3 sequence (DNA): TGTGCCAGCAGCGTAGGGACAGTAAGGTCTGGGGCCAACGTCCTGACTTTC. It translates to CASSVGTVRSGANVLTF.

CDR3 residues: CASSFSGQGFYGYTF. The DNA of the CDR3 is TGTGCCAGCAGCTTTTCTGGACAGGGCTTCTATGGCTACACCTTC. The chain links TRBV5-4 to TRBJ1-2, with 8 positions matching TRBD1. This CDR3 region has 15 residues. Germline CDR1 is SGHNT and CDR2 is YYREEE (reference sequence). V shed 2 bases and J 4 bases; nucleotides not matched to a gene: 7.

This clone was detected once. The J gene is TRBJ1-1, the V gene TRBV23-1; the D is unclear. TRBV23-1 carries the ORF label, with uncertain function. The CDR3 has 13 residues. CDR3 sequence (DNA): TGCGCGCACGGAGTGTCTGCGAGAACTGAAGCTTTCTTT. Encoded protein: CAHGVSARTEAFF.

The chain uses TRBV6-6 and TRBJ1-5; 9 bases fit TRBD1. The CDR3 runs to 14 residues. Germline CDR1 is MNHNY and CDR2 is SVGAGI (reference sequence). V lost 5 bases to trimming and J lost 2 bases; unmatched junction nucleotides: 1. The CDR3 region has the DNA TGTGCCAGCAGTCGACAGGGGGGCAATCAGCCCCAGCATTTT. The encoded protein is CASSRQGGNQPQHF.

The chain joins TRBV29-1 to TRBJ1-4; tentative D call: TRBD1 (5 bases). Per the germline V gene, CDR1 is SQVTM and CDR2 is ANQGSEA. This CDR3 region has 13 residues. Deletions cut 7 bases from V and 6 bases from J, with 15 bases between. The CDR3 loop reads CSALGTGDEKLFF. For the CDR3, the DNA is TGCAGCGCTCTGGGGACTGGAGATGAAAAACTGTTTTTT.

The chain joins TRBV6-6 to TRBJ2-3; TRBD2 matches 10 bases. Germline V CDR1 and CDR2: MNHNY, SVGAGI (reference sequence). This CDR3 spans 15 amino acids. The V gene end was trimmed by 5 bases and the J gene end by 4 bases; junction bases not matched to a gene: 6. CDR3 bases: TGTGCCAGCAGTGACCTAGCGGGGGAAGCAGATACGCAGTATTTT. Translating gives CASSDLAGEADTQYF.

The chain employs TRBV19 and TRBJ2-5; weak D call: TRBD2 (7 bases). V lost 5 bases and J lost 4, with 23 bases in between. CDR3 length equals 17 residues. Germline CDR1 and CDR2: LNHDA and SQIVND (reference sequence). In DNA form, the CDR3 reads TGTGCCAGTAGTTTGAGGGGCGGGGGCCGGGGTGGAGAGACCCAGTACTTC. This sequence encodes CASSLRGGGRGGETQYF.

This clone has only a few counts. The J gene is TRBJ1-5, the V gene TRBV28, with D possibly matching TRBD1 (5 bases). Germline CDR1 and CDR2: MDHEN and SYDVKM. Deletions cut 4 bases from V and 3 bases from J, with 10 bases between. The CDR3 is made up of 14 amino acids. CDR3 coding DNA: TGTGCCAGCAGTTCCCGACAGTACAATCAGCCCCAGCATTTT. It yields the protein CASSSRQYNQPQHF.

The chain couples TRBV7-9 to TRBJ2-5; 9 bases line up with TRBD2. J was trimmed by 1 base and V by 5 bases; bases with no gene match: 8. Germline loops: CDR1 SEHNR, CDR2 FQNEAQ (reference sequence). The CDR3 is 16 residues long. CDR3 nucleotides: TGTGCCAGCAGCCAAAGCGGGGGGAGCCTCCAAGAGACCCAGTACTTC. This codes for CASSQSGGSLQETQYF.

V is TRBV19 and J is TRBJ1-5; TRBD1 matches 10 bases. After removal of 7 bases from V and 7 bases from J, the junction contained 4 bases not matched to a gene. Germline V gives CDR1 LNHDA, CDR2 SQIVND (reference sequence). This CDR3 spans 13 amino acids. For the CDR3, the DNA is TGTGCCAGTACCGACAGGGGGCGACAGCCCCAGCATTTT. It encodes CASTDRGRQPQHF.

The chain is built from TRBV20-1 and TRBJ2-2; 8 nucleotides line up with TRBD2. This CDR3 is 16 amino acids long. J lost 6 bases, V lost 3 bases, and 12 bases had no gene match. The V gene's germline CDR1 is DFQATT and CDR2 SNEGSKA (reference sequence). The CDR3 DNA is TGCAGTGCTAGTTCTAGCGGGTCCCCTCGGCCCGGGGAGCTGTTTTTT. Its translation: CSASSSGSPRPGELFF.

The chain links TRBV12-3 or TRBV12-4 to TRBJ2-2, with TRBD2 as a possible D gene (6 bases). This CDR3 has 13 amino acids. The ends were cut back, 4 bases at V and 5 bases at J, with 8 bases in the middle. In DNA form, the CDR3 reads TGTGCCAGCAGTTCCAGCGGGACCGGGGAGCTGTTTTTT. Translating it yields CASSSSGTGELFF.

The chain combines TRBV7-2 with TRBJ2-1, with D hard to call. This CDR3 comprises 15 residues. Trimming left V 5 bases short and J 1 base short, with 12 bases between. CDR1 and CDR2 from the germline V gene are SGHTA and FQGNSA. Written as DNA, the CDR3 is TGTGCCAGCAGCGTCCATAGTAGTTCCTACAATGAGCAGTTCTTC. This sequence encodes CASSVHSSSYNEQFF.

V gene TRBV5-1 combines with J gene TRBJ1-2; D remains unclear. Germline CDR1 and CDR2: SGHRS and YFSETQ. V was pared by 3 bases and J by 2 bases, with 8 bases between. The CDR3 length is 13 residues. This CDR3 reads CASSSTENYGYTF. The CDR3 DNA is TGCGCCAGCAGCTCCACTGAAAACTATGGCTACACCTTC.

The chain employs TRBV20-1 and TRBJ2-2, with unresolved D. The V end was cut by 3 bases, the J end by 9 bases, with 11 bases between. Germline loops: CDR1 DFQATT, CDR2 SNEGSKA (reference sequence). The CDR3 loop spans 12 amino acids. The CDR3 DNA follows: TGCAGTGCTAGTGGCTATTCCCGGGAGCTGTTTTTT. Its translation is CSASGYSRELFF.

The chain couples TRBV14 to TRBJ1-4; 7 bases are shared with TRBD1. The CDR3 is made up of 15 amino acids. CDR1 is SGHDN, CDR2 FVKESK, per germline. V trimming: 2 bases; J trimming: 6 bases; junction bases outside the gene matches: 6. The CDR3 region has the DNA TGTGCCAGCAGCCAACTAGACAGGGCTGATGAAAAACTGTTTTTT. Protein sequence: CASSQLDRADEKLFF.

V gene TRBV2 combines with J gene TRBJ1-5; D might be TRBD1 (6 bases). Trimming left V 6 bases short and J 6 bases short, with 12 bases between. The V gene's germline CDR1 is SNHLY and CDR2 FYNNEI. The CDR3 totals 13 residues. CDR3 DNA sequence: TGTGCCAGCAGGGGCAGGGGAAGTCAGCCCCAGCATTTT. Its protein product is CASRGRGSQPQHF.

This chain joins TRBV30 and TRBJ1-3, with 7 bases lining up with TRBD1. Germline-derived CDR1 and CDR2 are GTSNPN and SVGIG (reference sequence). V lost 4 bases and J lost 4; bases outside the gene matches: 4. The CDR3 covers 13 residues. CDR3 DNA: TGTGCCTGGAACAGGGGATCGGGAAACACCATATATTTT. This translates into CAWNRGSGNTIYF.